The clone carrying this T cell receptor (beta chain) was counted between two and nine times. The antigen is not known. In the PCR, 60 Vbeta and 13 Jbeta primers were used. The data were produced by immunoSEQ multiplex PCR, yet TCRdb's version contains in-frame clones alone and is incomplete. The sample contains some 180,000 clones, roughly 75% of which appear only once. This sample is drawn from a study of cytomegalovirus exposure and HLA in healthy donors. Notes on the study in general: Rare TCR sequences dominated, though some public TCRs recurred in many donors.

Germline V gene sequence: CDR1 SNHLY, CDR2 FYNNEI. The CDR3 is 13 residues long. The junction had 4 bases not matched to a gene; V was cut back by 7 bases and J by 4 bases. The chain employs TRBV2 and TRBJ1-5; 7 bases are a match to TRBD1. Input material: PBMCs. The sequence came from a woman in her twenties or thirties in good health and CMV-seronegative. CDR3 nucleotide sequence: TGTGCCAGCAAGGGACAGCCTAATCAGCCCCAGCATTTT. This gives the protein CASKGQPNQPQHF.